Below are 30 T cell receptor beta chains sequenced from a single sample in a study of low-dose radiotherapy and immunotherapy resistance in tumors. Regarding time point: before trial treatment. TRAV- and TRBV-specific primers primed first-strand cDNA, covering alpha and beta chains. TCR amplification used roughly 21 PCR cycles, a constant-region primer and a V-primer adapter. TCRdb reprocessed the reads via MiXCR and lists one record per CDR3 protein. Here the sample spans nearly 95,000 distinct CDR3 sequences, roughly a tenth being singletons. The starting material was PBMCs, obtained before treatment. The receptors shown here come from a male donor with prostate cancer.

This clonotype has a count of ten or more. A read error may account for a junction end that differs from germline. CDR3 nucleotides: TGTGCCAGCAAAAGGTTCTCGGACACAAATACGCAGTATTTT. Translating gives CASKRFSDTNTQYF. The chain joins TRBV6-4 to TRBJ2-3; D might be TRBD1 (5 bases). Germline-derived CDR1 and CDR2 are MRHNA and SNTAGT. The CDR3 extends over 14 amino acids.

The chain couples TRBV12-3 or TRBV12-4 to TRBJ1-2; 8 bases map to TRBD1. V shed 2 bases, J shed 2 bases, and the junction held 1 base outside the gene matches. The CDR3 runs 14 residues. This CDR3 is CASSLRQGNYGYTF. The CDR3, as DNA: TGTGCCAGCAGTTTAAGACAGGGGAACTATGGCTACACCTTC.

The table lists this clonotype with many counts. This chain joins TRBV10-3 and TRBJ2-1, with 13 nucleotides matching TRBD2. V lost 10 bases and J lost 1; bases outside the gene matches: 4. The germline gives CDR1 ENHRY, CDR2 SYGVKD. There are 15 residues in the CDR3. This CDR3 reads CASQGLAGSYNEQFF. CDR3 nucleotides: TGTGCCAGCCAGGGACTAGCGGGGTCCTACAATGAGCAGTTCTTC.

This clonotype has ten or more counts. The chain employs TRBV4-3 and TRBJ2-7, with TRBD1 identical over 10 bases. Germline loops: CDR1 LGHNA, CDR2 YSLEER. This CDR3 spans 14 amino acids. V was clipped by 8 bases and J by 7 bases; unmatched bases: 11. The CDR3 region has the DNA TGCGCCAGCCGACCCGGGACAGGGGTGGGGGAGCAGTACTTC. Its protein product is CASRPGTGVGEQYF.

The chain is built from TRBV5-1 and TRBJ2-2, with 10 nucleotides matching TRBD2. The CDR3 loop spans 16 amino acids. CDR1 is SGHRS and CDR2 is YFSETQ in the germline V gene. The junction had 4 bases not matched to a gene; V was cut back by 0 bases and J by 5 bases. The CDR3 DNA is TGCGCCAGCAGCTTGGATGCTAGCGGGAGAACCGGGGAGCTGTTTTTT. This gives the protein CASSLDASGRTGELFF.

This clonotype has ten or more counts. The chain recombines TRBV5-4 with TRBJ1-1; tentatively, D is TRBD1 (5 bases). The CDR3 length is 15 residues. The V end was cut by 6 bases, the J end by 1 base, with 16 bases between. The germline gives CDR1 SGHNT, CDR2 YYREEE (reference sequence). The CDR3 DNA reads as TGTGCCAGCACCTGGGGTCTCGGGGGGAACACTGAAGCTTTCTTT. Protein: CASTWGLGGNTEAFF.

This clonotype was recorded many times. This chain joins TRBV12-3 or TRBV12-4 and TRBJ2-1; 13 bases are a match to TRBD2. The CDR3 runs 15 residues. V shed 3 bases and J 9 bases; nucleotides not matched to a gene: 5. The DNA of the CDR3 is TGTGCCAGCAGTTTCCTCGGACTAGCGGGAGCTGAGCAGTTCTTC. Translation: CASSFLGLAGAEQFF.

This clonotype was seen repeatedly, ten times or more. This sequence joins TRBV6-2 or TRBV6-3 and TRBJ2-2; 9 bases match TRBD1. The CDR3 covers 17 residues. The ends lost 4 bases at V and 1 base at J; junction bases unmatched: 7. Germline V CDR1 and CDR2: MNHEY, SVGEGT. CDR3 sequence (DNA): TGTGCCAGCAGTTCAATTCCGGGACAGGGGAACACCGGGGAGCTGTTTTTT. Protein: CASSSIPGQGNTGELFF.

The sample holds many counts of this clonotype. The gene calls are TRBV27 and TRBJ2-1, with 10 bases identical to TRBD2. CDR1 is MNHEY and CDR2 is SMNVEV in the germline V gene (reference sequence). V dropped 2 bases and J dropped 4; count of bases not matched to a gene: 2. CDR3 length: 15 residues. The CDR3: CASSLRLAGYNEQFF. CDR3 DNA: TGTGCCAGCAGTTTACGACTAGCGGGTTACAATGAGCAGTTCTTC.

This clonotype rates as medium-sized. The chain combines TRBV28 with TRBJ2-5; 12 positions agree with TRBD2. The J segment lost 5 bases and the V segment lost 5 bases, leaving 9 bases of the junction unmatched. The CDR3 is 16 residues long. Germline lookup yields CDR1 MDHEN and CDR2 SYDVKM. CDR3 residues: CASSRGLAGTAETQYF. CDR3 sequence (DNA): TGTGCCAGCAGTCGAGGACTAGCGGGAACGGCGGAGACCCAGTACTTC.

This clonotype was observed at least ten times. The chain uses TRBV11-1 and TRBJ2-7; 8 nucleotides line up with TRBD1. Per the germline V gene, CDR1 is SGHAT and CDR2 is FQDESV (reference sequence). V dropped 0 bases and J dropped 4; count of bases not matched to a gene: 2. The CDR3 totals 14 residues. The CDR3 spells CASSLARGHYEQYF. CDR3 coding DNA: TGTGCCAGCAGCTTAGCCAGGGGGCATTACGAGCAGTACTTC.

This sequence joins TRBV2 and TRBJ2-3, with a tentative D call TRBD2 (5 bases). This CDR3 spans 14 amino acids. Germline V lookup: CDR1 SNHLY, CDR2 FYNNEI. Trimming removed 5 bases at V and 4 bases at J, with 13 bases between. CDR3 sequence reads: CASSSTNGADTQYF. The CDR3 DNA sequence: TGTGCCAGCAGTTCGACTAATGGGGCAGATACGCAGTATTTT.

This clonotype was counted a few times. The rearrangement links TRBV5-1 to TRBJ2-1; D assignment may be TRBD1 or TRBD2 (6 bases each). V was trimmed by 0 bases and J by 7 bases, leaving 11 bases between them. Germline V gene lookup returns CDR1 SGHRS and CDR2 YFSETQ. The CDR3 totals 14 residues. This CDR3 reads CASSLGGAGNEQFF. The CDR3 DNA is TGCGCCAGCAGCTTGGGGGGGGCGGGTAATGAGCAGTTCTTC.

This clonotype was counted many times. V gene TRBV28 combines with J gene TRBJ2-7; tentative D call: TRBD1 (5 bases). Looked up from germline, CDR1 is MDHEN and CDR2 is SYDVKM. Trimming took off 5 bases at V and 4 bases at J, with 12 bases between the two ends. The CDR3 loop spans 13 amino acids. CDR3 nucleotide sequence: TGTGCCAGCAGTCAAGACAGTGATTACGAGCAGTACTTC. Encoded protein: CASSQDSDYEQYF.

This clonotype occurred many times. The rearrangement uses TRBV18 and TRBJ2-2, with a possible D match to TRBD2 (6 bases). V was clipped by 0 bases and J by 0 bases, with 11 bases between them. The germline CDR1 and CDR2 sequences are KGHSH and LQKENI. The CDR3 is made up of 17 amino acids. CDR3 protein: CASSPPREKANTGELFF. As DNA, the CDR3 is TGTGCCAGCTCACCACCGCGGGAAAAGGCGAACACCGGGGAGCTGTTTTTT.

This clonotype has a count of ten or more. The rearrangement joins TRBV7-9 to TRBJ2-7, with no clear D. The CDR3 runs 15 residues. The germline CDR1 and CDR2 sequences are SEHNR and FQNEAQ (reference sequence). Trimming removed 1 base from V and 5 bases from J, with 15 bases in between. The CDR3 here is CASSLVPASTHEQYF. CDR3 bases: TGTGCCAGCAGCTTAGTCCCAGCATCCACCCACGAGCAGTACTTC.

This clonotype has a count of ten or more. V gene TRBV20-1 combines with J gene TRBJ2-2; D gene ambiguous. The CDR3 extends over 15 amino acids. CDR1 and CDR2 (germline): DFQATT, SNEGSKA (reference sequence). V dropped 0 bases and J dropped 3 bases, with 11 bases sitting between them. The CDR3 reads CSAREAGKDTGELFF. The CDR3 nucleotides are TGCAGTGCTAGAGAGGCAGGCAAGGACACCGGGGAGCTGTTTTTT.

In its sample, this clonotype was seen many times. This chain's CDR3 is CASSMGARQPQHF. The CDR3, as DNA: TGTGCCAGCAGTATGGGTGCGAGGCAGCCCCAGCATTTT. The chain joins TRBV6-5 to TRBJ1-5, with D uncertain. The CDR3 covers 13 residues. With 5 bases removed from V and 7 bases from J, the gap between germline ends came to 12 bases. The V gene's germline CDR1 is MNHEY and CDR2 SVGAGI.

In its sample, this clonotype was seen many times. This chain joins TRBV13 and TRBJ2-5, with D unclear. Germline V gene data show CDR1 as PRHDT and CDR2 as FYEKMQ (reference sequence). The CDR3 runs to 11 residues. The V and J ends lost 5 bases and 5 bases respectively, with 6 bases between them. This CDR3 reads CASSAGETQYF. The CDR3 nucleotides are TGTGCCAGCAGCGCCGGTGAGACCCAGTACTTC.

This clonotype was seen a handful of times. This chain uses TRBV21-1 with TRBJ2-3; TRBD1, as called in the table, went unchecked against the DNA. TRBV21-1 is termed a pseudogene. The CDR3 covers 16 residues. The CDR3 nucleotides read TGTGCCAGCAGCAAGATGCGACAGGATGACACAGATACGCAGTATTTT. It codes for CASSKMRQDDTDTQYF.

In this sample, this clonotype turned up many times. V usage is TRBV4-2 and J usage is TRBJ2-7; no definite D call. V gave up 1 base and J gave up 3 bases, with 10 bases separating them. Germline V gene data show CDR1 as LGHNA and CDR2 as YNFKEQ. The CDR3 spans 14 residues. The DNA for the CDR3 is TGTGCCAGCAGCCAAGTCACAGATAGCTACGAGCAGTACTTC. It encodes CASSQVTDSYEQYF.

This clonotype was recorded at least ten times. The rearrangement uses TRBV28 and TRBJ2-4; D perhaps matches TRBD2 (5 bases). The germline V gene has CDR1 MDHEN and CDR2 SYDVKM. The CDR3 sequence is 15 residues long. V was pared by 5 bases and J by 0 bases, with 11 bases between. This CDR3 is CASSPFGVAKNIQYF. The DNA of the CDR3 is TGTGCCAGCAGTCCCTTCGGGGTAGCCAAAAACATTCAGTACTTC.

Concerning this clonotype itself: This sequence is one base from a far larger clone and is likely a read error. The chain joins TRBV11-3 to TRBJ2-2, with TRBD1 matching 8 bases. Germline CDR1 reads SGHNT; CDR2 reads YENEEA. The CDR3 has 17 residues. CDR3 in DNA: TGTGCCAGCAGCCTCCCTCCGAGGACAGGGAACACCGGGGAGCTGTTGTTT. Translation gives CASSLPPRTGNTGELLF.

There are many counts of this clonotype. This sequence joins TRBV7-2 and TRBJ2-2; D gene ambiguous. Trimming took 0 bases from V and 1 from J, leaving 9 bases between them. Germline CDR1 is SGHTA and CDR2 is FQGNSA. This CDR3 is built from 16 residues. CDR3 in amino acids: CASSLALGQNTGELFF. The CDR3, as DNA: TGTGCCAGCAGCTTAGCGCTGGGCCAGAACACCGGGGAGCTGTTTTTT.

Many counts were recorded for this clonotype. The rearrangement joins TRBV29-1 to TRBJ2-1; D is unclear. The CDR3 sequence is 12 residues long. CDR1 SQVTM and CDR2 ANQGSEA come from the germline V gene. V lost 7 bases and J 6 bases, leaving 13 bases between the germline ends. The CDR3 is CSGMPGPNEQFF. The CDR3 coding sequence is TGCAGCGGTATGCCTGGTCCCAATGAGCAGTTCTTC.

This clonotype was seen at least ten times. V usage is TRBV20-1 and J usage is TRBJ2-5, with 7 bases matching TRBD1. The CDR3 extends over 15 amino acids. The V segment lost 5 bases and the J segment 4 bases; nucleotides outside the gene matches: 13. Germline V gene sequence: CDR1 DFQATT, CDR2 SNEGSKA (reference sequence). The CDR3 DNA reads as TGCAGTGCTCCCCCCGACAGGGAGATACGAGAGACCCAGTACTTC. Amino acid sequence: CSAPPDREIRETQYF.

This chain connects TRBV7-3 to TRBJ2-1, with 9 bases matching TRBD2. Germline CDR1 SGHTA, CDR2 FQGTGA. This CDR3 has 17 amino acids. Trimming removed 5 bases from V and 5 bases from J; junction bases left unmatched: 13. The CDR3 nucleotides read TGTGCCAGCAGCCATAAACGGCCGGGACTAGCCGACAATGAGCAGTTCTTC. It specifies CASSHKRPGLADNEQFF.

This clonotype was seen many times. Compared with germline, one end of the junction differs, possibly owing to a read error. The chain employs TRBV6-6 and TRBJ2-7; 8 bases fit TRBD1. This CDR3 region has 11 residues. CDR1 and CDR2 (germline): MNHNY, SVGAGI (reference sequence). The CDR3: CASSYNRDRHF. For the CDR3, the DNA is TGTGCCAGCAGTTACAACCGGGACAGGCACTTC.

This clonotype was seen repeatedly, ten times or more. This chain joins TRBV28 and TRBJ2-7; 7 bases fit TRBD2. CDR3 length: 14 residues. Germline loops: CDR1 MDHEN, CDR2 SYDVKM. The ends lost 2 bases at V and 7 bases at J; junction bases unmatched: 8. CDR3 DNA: TGTGCCAGCAGTTTAGGCCTAGCGGACGGGGAGCAGTACTTC. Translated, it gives CASSLGLADGEQYF.

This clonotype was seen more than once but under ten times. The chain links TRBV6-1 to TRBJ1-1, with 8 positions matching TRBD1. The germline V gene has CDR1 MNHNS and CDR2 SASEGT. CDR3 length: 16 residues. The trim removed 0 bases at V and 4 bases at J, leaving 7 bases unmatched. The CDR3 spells CASSEAFRTGRTEAFF. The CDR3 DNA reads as TGTGCCAGCAGTGAAGCTTTTCGGACAGGGCGCACTGAAGCTTTCTTT.